Listed here are 14 T cell receptor beta chains from one sample, sequenced in a study of T-cell reconstitution after alpha-beta-depleted transplantation in children. Preparation of the TCRbeta library used unique molecular identifiers. MiXCR, applied by TCRdb to the PCR reads, yields one record per CDR3 protein. In the table there are approximately 640,000 distinct CDR3 sequences, about 15% of which are singletons. Source: PBMCs from the stem cell graft donor, taken from the stem cell graft. These receptor sequences come from a human donor who donated a stem cell graft to a child with acute myeloid leukemia.

This chain joins TRBV7-2 and TRBJ2-3; the match to TRBD2 covers 11 bases. This CDR3 is built from 18 residues. Germline V gene data show CDR1 as SGHTA and CDR2 as FQGNSA. The junction had 11 bases not matched to a gene; V was cut back by 4 bases and J by 2 bases. In DNA, the CDR3 is TGTGCCAGCAGCTGGAGTCCTAGCGGGGGGCCCCTCACAGATACGCAGTATTTT. Encoded protein: CASSWSPSGGPLTDTQYF. Full variable domain (rest looked up from reference TRBV7-2 and TRBJ2-3): GAGVSQSPSNKVTEKGKDVELRCDPISGHTALYWYRQSLGQGLEFLIYFQGNSAPDKSGLPSDRFSAERTGGSVSTLTIQRTQQEDSAVYLCASSWSPSGGPLTDTQYFGPGTRLTVL.

Note on this clonotype: A much larger clone sits a single nucleotide away, making a read error possible. The CDR3: CASSYSIQGGYNEQFF. In DNA, the CDR3 is TGTGCCAGCAGTTACTCGATACAGGGCGGTTACAATGAGCAGTTCTTC. The V and J genes are TRBV6-2 or TRBV6-3 and TRBJ2-1; TRBD1 might be the D (6 bases). The CDR3 extends over 16 amino acids. V was shortened by 0 bases and J by 4 bases, with 13 bases between the two germline ends. Germline CDR1 MNHEY, CDR2 SVGEGT.

This chain joins TRBV21-1 and TRBJ2-7; the table's D call TRBD1 went unverified against the DNA. TRBV21-1 counts as a pseudogene. The CDR3 is made up of 12 amino acids. This chain's CDR3 is CASRPRALVQYF. In DNA, the CDR3 is TGTGCCAGCAGGCCCCGAGCCCTCGTGCAGTACTTC.

This clonotype was counted only a few times. The chain recombines TRBV6-5 with TRBJ1-2; D unclear. The CDR3 has 15 amino acids. Trimming took 3 bases from V and 8 from J, leaving 19 bases between them. The germline CDR1 and CDR2 sequences are MNHEY and SVGAGI. The CDR3 here is CASSYQPGSPGGYTF. The CDR3, as DNA: TGTGCCAGCAGTTATCAACCGGGGAGCCCCGGGGGCTACACCTTC.

This clonotype was observed a handful of times. The chain links TRBV7-9 to TRBJ2-5, with D perhaps matching TRBD2 (6 bases). CDR3 length equals 15 residues. The V and J ends lost 4 bases and 3 bases respectively, with 15 bases between them. Germline values: CDR1 SEHNR, CDR2 FQNEAQ (reference sequence). The CDR3 sequence is CASSSTGDPKETQYF. CDR3 coding DNA: TGTGCCAGCAGCTCCACGGGAGATCCTAAAGAGACCCAGTACTTC.

This clonotype was seen many times. The J gene is TRBJ2-1, the V gene TRBV24-1; 8 bases map to TRBD2. The length of the CDR3 is 15 residues. The trim removed 0 bases at V and 8 bases at J, leaving 5 bases unmatched. Germline V gene data show CDR1 as KGHDR and CDR2 as SFDVKD. CDR3: CATSDLTGLVHEQFF. The CDR3 nucleotides read TGTGCCACCAGTGATTTGACGGGACTAGTGCATGAGCAGTTCTTC.

The chain combines TRBV6-2 or TRBV6-3 with TRBJ1-5; 7 positions agree with TRBD1. The trim removed 2 bases at V and 6 bases at J, leaving 7 bases unmatched. The CDR3 runs to 15 residues. Germline CDR1 is MNHEY and CDR2 is SVGEGT. The CDR3 sequence: CASSYLGGAGQPQHF. CDR3 in DNA: TGTGCCAGCAGTTACCTAGGGGGCGCGGGTCAGCCCCAGCATTTT.

This chain links TRBV7-1 with TRBJ2-2, with D perhaps given as TRBD1 or TRBD2 (5 bases each). TRBV7-1 is an ORF; its function is uncertain. The CDR3 covers 15 residues. Trimming took 5 bases from V and 7 from J, leaving 17 bases between them. CDR3 protein: CASSTGPGKGGELFF. CDR3 DNA: TGTGCCAGCAGCACAGGACCGGGGAAGGGCGGGGAGCTGTTTTTT.

This clonotype was counted at least ten times. The chain employs TRBV5-1 and TRBJ2-1; 10 positions agree with TRBD2. Germline trimming cut 0 bases from V and 9 bases from J; bases unmatched to any gene: 6. The germline CDR1 and CDR2 sequences are SGHRS and YFSETQ. The CDR3 runs to 15 residues. The CDR3 nucleotides are TGCGCCAGCAGCTTGGGGCTAGCGGGAGAGGGTGAGCAGTTCTTC. This encodes CASSLGLAGEGEQFF.

This clonotype has more than one count but fewer than ten. J is TRBJ2-4 and V is TRBV7-2; D perhaps matches TRBD2 (6 bases). The CDR3 loop spans 13 amino acids. The V end lost 4 bases, the J end lost 8 bases, and 12 bases lay between the germline ends. Germline V gene lookup returns CDR1 SGHTA and CDR2 FQGNSA. DNA for the CDR3: TGTGCCAGCAGCTCAAGGGAGGAGGACATTCAGTACTTC. Amino acids: CASSSREEDIQYF.

The chain recombines TRBV5-1 with TRBJ2-3; 12 nucleotides agree with TRBD2. This CDR3 is built from 18 residues. V lost 4 bases, J lost 2 bases, and 11 bases stayed unmatched. Per germline, CDR1 SGHRS and CDR2 YFSETQ. In DNA form, the CDR3 reads TGCGCCAGCAGCCCTGGGGCGACTAGCGGGGGAAACACAGATACGCAGTATTTT. Protein sequence: CASSPGATSGGNTDTQYF.

This clonotype was seen repeatedly, ten times or more. The chain has TRBV20-1 and TRBJ1-1; unclear D gene. V lost 0 bases and J 7 bases, leaving 12 bases between the germline ends. CDR3 size: 13 residues. Germline CDR1 is DFQATT and CDR2 is SNEGSKA (reference sequence). Written as DNA, the CDR3 is TGCAGTGCTAGAGATGACCGCAGTGGTGAAGCTTTCTTT. Encoded protein: CSARDDRSGEAFF.

This clonotype has just one count. The rearrangement uses TRBV6-5 and TRBJ2-2, with 10 bases matching TRBD1. The trim removed 2 bases at V and 7 bases at J, leaving 10 bases unmatched. Germline CDR1 reads MNHEY; CDR2 reads SVGAGI. CDR3 length: 17 amino acids. This CDR3 reads CASSYTRRQGAGGELFF. Here the CDR3 DNA reads TGTGCCAGCAGTTACACCCGGAGACAGGGGGCCGGCGGGGAGCTGTTTTTT.

This clonotype occurred many times. The V call is TRBV12-3 or TRBV12-4, the J call TRBJ2-3; either TRBD1 or TRBD2 may fit D (5 bases each). The V and J ends lost 5 bases and 2 bases respectively, with 17 bases between them. This CDR3 comprises 16 residues. The CDR3 protein is CASSPGTASHTDTQYF. The CDR3 coding sequence is TGTGCCAGCAGTCCGGGGACCGCTTCTCACACAGATACGCAGTATTTT.